Below are 13 T cell receptor beta chains sequenced from a single sample in a study of T cell repertoires in cytomegalovirus infection. Via MiXCR, TCRdb re-called the reads, giving one row per CDR3 protein. The table records about 360,000 distinct CDR3 sequences, less than 20% of them present only once. Material for sequencing was PBMCs. Source of these receptors: a human donor in good health (CMV status not recorded). Some clones in this sample may be carry-over from other donors' samples.

The gene calls are TRBV10-3 and TRBJ1-3, with no clear D. V was cut by 0 bases and J by 8 bases, with 11 bases left in between. CDR3 size: 14 residues. In germline, CDR1 is ENHRY, CDR2 SYGVKD. For the CDR3, the DNA is TGTGCCATCAGTGAGTCGTCGGGGTCGGACACCATATATTTT. Protein sequence: CAISESSGSDTIYF.

This clonotype was found many times. The V call is TRBV30, the J call TRBJ2-3, with a weak D call TRBD2 (5 bases). Per the germline V gene, CDR1 is GTSNPN and CDR2 is SVGIG (reference sequence). Between the trimmed V and J ends, which lost 6 bases and 2 bases, there was a span of 12 bases. This CDR3 region has 13 residues. The CDR3 DNA sequence: TGTGCCTGTGGCGGGCTTACCACAGATACGCAGTATTTT. Residues: CACGGLTTDTQYF. Full variable domain (outside the CDR3, taken from reference TRBV30 and TRBJ2-3): SQTIHQWPATLVQPVGSPLSLECTVEGTSNPNLYWYRQAAGRGLQLLFYSVGIGQISSEVPQNLSASRPQDRQFILSSKKLLLSDSGFYLCACGGLTTDTQYFGPGTRLTVL.

In this sample, this clonotype turned up many times. The chain uses TRBV28 and TRBJ2-3; 9 nucleotides match TRBD1. Germline assignment: CDR1 MDHEN and CDR2 SYDVKM. The V and J ends lost 4 bases and 4 bases, in that order; junction bases with no gene match: 9. This CDR3 region has 16 residues. As DNA, the CDR3 is TGTGCCAGCAGTTCGGGACAGGGATGGGGCGCAGATACGCAGTATTTT. Translating gives CASSSGQGWGADTQYF. Full variable domain (outside the CDR3, taken from reference TRBV28 and TRBJ2-3): DVKVTQSSRYLVKRTGEKVFLECVQDMDHENMFWYRQDPGLGLRLIYFSYDVKMKEKGDIPEGYSVSREKKERFSLILESASTNQTSMYLCASSSGQGWGADTQYFGPGTRLTVL.

CDR3 region: CASNPVGGAGSYEQYF. The CDR3 nucleotides are TGTGCCAGCAACCCGGTAGGGGGGGCAGGCTCCTACGAGCAGTACTTC. This sequence joins TRBV6-5 and TRBJ2-7; D is possibly TRBD2 (7 bases). V was cut by 7 bases and J by 0 bases, with 19 bases left in between. The CDR3 runs 16 residues. Germline CDR1 MNHEY, CDR2 SVGAGI.

The chain is built from TRBV20-1 and TRBJ2-5; 11 bases agree with TRBD1. Germline V gene sequence: CDR1 DFQATT, CDR2 SNEGSKA (reference sequence). This CDR3 is 14 amino acids long. V gave up 3 bases and J gave up 5 bases; unmatched junction bases: 5. CDR3 in DNA: TGCAGTGCTAGGGACAGGGGGCTCGGGGAGACCCAGTACTTC. This gives the protein CSARDRGLGETQYF.

The chain has TRBV5-1 and TRBJ1-6; D might be TRBD1 (6 bases). The V and J ends lost 4 bases and 2 bases respectively, with 10 bases between them. This CDR3 region has 15 residues. Germline V lookup: CDR1 SGHRS, CDR2 YFSETQ. The DNA of the CDR3 is TGCGCCAGCAGCAGGGGGGGGGCCTATAATTCACCCCTCCACTTT. Protein: CASSRGGAYNSPLHF.

The chain recombines TRBV9 with TRBJ2-3; perhaps TRBD2 as D (6 bases). Germline V gives CDR1 SGDLS, CDR2 YYNGEE. V was cut by 3 bases and J by 2 bases, with 13 bases left in between. The CDR3 has 15 amino acids. The CDR3 DNA is TGTGCCAGCAGCGCGTGGGGACTTTTCACAGATACGCAGTATTTT. Protein: CASSAWGLFTDTQYF.

The chain recombines TRBV9 with TRBJ2-3; TRBD2 might be the D (6 bases). V lost 2 bases and J 6 bases, leaving 13 bases between the germline ends. The CDR3 contains 14 residues. The V gene's germline CDR1 is SGDLS and CDR2 YYNGEE. CDR3 DNA: TGTGCCAGCAGCGTCTTAGCGGAGCTTGATACGCAGTATTTT. The encoded protein is CASSVLAELDTQYF.

This clonotype was detected many times. V is TRBV5-1 and J is TRBJ1-5; 8 bases map to TRBD1. Unmatched junction bases numbered 7, after V lost 4 bases and J lost 7 bases. Germline assignment: CDR1 SGHRS and CDR2 YFSETQ. The CDR3 extends over 14 amino acids. The CDR3 bases are TGCGCCAGCAGCACCGGGACAGGCGGCCAGCCCCAGCATTTT. Protein product: CASSTGTGGQPQHF.

V gene TRBV14 combines with J gene TRBJ1-1; unclear D gene. V gave up 0 bases and J gave up 0 bases, with 2 bases separating them. Germline CDR1 is SGHDN and CDR2 is FVKESK. This CDR3 is built from 13 residues. This chain's CDR3 is CASSQEVNTEAFF. DNA for the CDR3: TGTGCCAGCAGCCAAGAGGTGAACACTGAAGCTTTCTTT.

This clonotype was counted a few times. The chain joins TRBV5-6 to TRBJ2-1; 7 bases are a match to TRBD2. The CDR3 contains 15 residues. Trimming took 2 bases from V and 3 from J; bases not matched to a gene: 5. Germline V gene sequence: CDR1 SGHDT, CDR2 YYEEEE. As DNA, the CDR3 is TGTGCCAGCAGCTTTGGCGGGGGATTCTACAATGAGCAGTTCTTC. This encodes CASSFGGGFYNEQFF. Full variable domain (outside the CDR3, taken from reference TRBV5-6 and TRBJ2-1): DAGVTQSPTHLIKTRGQQVTLRCSPKSGHDTVSWYQQALGQGPQFIFQYYEEEERQRGNFPDRFSGHQFPNYSSELNVNALLLGDSALYLCASSFGGGFYNEQFFGPGTRLTVL.

The genes are TRBV7-6 and TRBJ2-1; 8 positions agree with TRBD2. The germline V gene has CDR1 SGHVS and CDR2 FNYEAQ. The junction had 5 bases not matched to a gene; V was cut back by 1 base and J by 6 bases. This CDR3 has 15 residues. The CDR3 spells CASSLVTSGSNEQFF. For the CDR3, the DNA is TGTGCCAGCAGCTTAGTAACTAGCGGATCCAATGAGCAGTTCTTC.

This clonotype was counted at least ten times. The gene calls are TRBV7-2 and TRBJ2-5; maybe TRBD2 (6 bases). Trimming stripped 0 bases from V and 3 bases from J, with 11 bases between. CDR1 and CDR2 from the germline V gene are SGHTA and FQGNSA. CDR3 length: 15 residues. In DNA form, the CDR3 reads TGTGCCAGCAGCTTAGCACCCGGGACTGAAGAGACCCAGTACTTC. Amino acid sequence: CASSLAPGTEETQYF.